This TCR beta chain was documented in a study of regulatory T cells in long-lasting Graves disease. Time point: newly diagnosed GD, antithyroid drugs for less than 3 months. RNA isolated from PBMCs was used to make the TCR library. V lost 5 bases to trimming and J lost 2 bases, with 14 bases between them. The CDR3 contains 15 residues. The V gene's germline CDR1 is SGHAT and CDR2 FQNNGV. In its sample, this clonotype was seen many times. Arm-PCR of CDR3 regions with iRepertoire HTBI primers generated TCR beta libraries. As originally analysed: Samples collectively showed around 56 TRBV and more than 11 TRBJ segments. MiXCR, run by TCRdb on the multiplex PCR reads, gives a single entry per CDR3 protein. TCRdb assigned the V and J calls; the authors' analysis was not used. The sample includes 540,000 or so distinct CDR3 sequences, 13% seen only once; the top ten take under 10%. The sample also formed part of further work on T cells in Graves' hyperthyroidism and ophthalmopathy. From that study: Exclusion of patients followed from uncontrolled infection, other autoimmune disease, pregnancy or lactation. When the TCR CDR3 underwent first-round RT-PCR, the HTBI primer set was used.

The sequenced sample was peripheral blood mononuclear cells (PBMCs), obtained at new diagnosis, from a patient treated with antithyroid drugs. This TCR came from a man aged 25 to 40 with Graves disease. This chain uses TRBV11-2 with TRBJ2-3; TRBD1 is a possible D gene (6 bases). CDR3 DNA sequence: TGTGCCAGCAGCCCTGGGGGCGGGCACACAGATACGCAGTATTTT. Its translation: CASSPGGGHTDTQYF.